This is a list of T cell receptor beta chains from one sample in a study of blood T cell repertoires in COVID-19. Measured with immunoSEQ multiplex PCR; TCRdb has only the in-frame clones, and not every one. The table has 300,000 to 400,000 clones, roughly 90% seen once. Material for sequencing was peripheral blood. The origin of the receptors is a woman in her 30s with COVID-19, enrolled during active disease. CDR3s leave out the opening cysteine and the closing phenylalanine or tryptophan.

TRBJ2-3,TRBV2,ASARSDTQY
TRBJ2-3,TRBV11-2,ASSRSERGTDTQY
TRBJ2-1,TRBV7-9,ASSLAGSEQF
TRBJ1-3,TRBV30,AWIGGLPSGNTIY
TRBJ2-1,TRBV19,ASSIGQGGHNEQF
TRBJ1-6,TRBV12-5,ASGFTLPGTGGRGSYNSPLH
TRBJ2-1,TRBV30,AWSVLGGRGNNEQF
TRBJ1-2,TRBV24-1,ATSARTSSGYT
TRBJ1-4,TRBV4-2,ASSQESGAGEKLF
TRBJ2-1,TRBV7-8,ASSLGVSVNEQF
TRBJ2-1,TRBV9,ASSVVVVLWSNEQF
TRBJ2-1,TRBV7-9,ASSLAGTSPTSEQF
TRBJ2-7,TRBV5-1,ASSLTPGGGEQY
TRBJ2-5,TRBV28,ASSRSKETQY